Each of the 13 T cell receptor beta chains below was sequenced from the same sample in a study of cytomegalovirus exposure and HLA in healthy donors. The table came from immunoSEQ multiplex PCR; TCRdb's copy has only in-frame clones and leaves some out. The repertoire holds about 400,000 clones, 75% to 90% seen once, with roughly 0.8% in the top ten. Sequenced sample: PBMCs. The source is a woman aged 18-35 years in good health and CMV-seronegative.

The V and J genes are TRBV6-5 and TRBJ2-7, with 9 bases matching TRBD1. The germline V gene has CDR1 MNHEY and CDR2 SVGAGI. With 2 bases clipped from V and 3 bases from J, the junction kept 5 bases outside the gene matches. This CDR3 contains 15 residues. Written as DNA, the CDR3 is TGTGCCAGCAGTTACGACCGGGACAGGGTCTACGAGCAGTACTTC. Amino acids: CASSYDRDRVYEQYF.

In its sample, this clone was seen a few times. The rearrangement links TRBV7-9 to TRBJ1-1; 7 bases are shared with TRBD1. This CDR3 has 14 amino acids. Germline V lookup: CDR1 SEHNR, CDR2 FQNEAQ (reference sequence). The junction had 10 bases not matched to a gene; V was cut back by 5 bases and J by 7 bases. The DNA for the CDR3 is TGTGCCAGCAGCACTAACCCGACAGGGCTTGAAGCTTTCTTT. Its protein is CASSTNPTGLEAFF.

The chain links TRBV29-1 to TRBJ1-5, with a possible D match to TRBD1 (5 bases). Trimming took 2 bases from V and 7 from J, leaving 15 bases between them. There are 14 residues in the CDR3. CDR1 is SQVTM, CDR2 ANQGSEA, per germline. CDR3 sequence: CSVELGEGSQPQHF. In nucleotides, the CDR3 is TGCAGCGTTGAACTAGGGGAAGGAAGCCAGCCCCAGCATTTT.

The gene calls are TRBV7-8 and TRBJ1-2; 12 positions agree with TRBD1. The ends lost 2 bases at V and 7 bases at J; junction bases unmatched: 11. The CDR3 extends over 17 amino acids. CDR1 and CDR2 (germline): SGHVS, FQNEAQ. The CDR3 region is CASSLRDRGRRSSGYTF. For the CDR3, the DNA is TGTGCCAGCAGCTTAAGGGACAGGGGGCGCAGAAGTAGTGGCTACACCTTC.

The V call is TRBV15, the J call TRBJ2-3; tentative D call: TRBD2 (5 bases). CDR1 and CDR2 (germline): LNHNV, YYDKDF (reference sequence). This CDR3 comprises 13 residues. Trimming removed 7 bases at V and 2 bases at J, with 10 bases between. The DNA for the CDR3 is TGTGCCACCATCGGAGACTACACAGATACGCAGTATTTT. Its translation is CATIGDYTDTQYF. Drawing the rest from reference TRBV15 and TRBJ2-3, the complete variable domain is DAMVIQNPRYQVTQFGKPVTLSCSQTLNHNVMYWYQQKSSQAPKLLFHYYDKDFNNEADTPDNFQSRRPNTSFCFLDIRSPGLGDTAMYLCATIGDYTDTQYFGPGTRLTVL.

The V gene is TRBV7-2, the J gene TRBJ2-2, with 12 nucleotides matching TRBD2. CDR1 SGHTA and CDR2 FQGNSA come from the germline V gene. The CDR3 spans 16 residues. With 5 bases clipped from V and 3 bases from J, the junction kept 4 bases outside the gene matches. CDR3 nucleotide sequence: TGTGCCAGCAGCCAGACTAGCGGGAGATACACCGGGGAGCTGTTTTTT. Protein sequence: CASSQTSGRYTGELFF.

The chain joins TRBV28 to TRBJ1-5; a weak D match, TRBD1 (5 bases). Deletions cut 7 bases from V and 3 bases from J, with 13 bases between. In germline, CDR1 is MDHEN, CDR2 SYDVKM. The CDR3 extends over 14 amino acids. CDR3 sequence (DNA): TGTGCCAGCACCTGGGGGGTTGCCAATCAGCCCCAGCATTTT. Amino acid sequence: CASTWGVANQPQHF.

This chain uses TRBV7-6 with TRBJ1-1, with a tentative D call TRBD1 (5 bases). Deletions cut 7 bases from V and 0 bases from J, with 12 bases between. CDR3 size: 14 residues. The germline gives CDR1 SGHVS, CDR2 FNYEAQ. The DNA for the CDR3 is TGTGCCAGCATCTTGGGGGGTCTGAACACTGAAGCTTTCTTT. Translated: CASILGGLNTEAFF.

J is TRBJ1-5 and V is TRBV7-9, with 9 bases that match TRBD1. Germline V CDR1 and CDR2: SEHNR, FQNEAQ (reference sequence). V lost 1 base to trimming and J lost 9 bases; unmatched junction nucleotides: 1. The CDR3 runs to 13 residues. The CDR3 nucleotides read TGTGCCAGCAGCTTAGGGGACAGGGCGCCCCAGCATTTT. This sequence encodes CASSLGDRAPQHF.

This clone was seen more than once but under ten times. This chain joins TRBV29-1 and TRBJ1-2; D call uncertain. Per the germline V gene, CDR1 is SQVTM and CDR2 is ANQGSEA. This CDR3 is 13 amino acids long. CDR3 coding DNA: TGCAGTGACCAGTGGGCGTCACGGGGTGGCTACACCTTC. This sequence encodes CSDQWASRGGYTF.

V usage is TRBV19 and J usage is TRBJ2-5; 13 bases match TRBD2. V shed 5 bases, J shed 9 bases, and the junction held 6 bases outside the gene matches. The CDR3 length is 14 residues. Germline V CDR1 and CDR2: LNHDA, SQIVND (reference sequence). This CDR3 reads CASSPGTSGEAQYF. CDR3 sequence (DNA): TGTGCCAGTAGTCCCGGGACTAGCGGGGAGGCCCAGTACTTC.

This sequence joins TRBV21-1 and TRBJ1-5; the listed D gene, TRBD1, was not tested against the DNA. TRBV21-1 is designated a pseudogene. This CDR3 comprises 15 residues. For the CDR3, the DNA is TGTGCCAGCAGGAAAAACAGGGGCCCCAATCAGCCCCAGCATTTT. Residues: CASRKNRGPNQPQHF.

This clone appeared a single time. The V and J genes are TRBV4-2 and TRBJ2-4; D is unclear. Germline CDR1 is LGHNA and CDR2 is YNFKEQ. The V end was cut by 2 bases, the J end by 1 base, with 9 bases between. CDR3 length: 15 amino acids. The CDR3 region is CASSQSSGAKNIQYF. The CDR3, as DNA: TGTGCCAGCAGCCAAAGTTCCGGGGCCAAAAACATTCAGTACTTC.